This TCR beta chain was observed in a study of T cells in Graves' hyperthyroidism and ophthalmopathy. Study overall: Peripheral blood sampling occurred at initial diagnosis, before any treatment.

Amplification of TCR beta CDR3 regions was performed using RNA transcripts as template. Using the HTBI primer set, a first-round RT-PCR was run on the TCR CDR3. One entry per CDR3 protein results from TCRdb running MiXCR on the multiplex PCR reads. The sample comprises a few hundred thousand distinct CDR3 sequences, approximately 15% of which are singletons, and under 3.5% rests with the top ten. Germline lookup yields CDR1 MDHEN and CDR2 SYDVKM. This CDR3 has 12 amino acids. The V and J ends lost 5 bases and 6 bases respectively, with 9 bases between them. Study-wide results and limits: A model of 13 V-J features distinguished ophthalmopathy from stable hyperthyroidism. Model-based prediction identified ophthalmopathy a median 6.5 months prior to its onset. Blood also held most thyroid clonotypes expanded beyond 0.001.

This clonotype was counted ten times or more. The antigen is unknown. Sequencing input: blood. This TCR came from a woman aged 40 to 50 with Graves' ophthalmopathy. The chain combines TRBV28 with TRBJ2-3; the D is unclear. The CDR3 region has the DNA TGTGCCAGCAGTGGGAATCAGGATACGCAGTATTTT. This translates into CASSGNQDTQYF.